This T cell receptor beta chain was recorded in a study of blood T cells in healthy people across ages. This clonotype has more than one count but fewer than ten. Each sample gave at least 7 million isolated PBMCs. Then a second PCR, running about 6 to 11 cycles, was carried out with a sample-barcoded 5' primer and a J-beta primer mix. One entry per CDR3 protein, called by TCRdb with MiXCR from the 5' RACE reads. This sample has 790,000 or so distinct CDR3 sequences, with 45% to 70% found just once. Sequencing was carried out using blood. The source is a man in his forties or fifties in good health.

The CDR3 coding sequence is TGTGCCACCAGCAGAGATATGGCGGGGACTTCGTACTTC. This codes for CATSRDMAGTSYF. The chain employs TRBV15 and TRBJ2-5; weak D call: TRBD2 (6 bases). The ends were cut back, 0 bases at V and 13 bases at J, with 15 bases in the middle. The CDR3 length is 13 residues. The germline V gene encodes CDR1 LNHNV and CDR2 YYDKDF (reference sequence).